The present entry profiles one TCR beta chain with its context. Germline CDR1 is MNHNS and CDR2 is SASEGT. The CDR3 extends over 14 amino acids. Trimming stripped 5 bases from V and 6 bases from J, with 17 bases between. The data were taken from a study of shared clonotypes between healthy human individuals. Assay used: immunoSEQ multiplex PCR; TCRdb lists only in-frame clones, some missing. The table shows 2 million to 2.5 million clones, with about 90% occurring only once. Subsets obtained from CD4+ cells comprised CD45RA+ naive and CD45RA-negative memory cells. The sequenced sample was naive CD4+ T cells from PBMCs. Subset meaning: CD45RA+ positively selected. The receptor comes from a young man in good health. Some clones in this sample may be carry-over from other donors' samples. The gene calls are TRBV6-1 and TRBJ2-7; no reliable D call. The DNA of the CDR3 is TGTGCCAGCAGTCCGGATCCCCGGATGTCCGAGCAGTACTTC. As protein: CASSPDPRMSEQYF.